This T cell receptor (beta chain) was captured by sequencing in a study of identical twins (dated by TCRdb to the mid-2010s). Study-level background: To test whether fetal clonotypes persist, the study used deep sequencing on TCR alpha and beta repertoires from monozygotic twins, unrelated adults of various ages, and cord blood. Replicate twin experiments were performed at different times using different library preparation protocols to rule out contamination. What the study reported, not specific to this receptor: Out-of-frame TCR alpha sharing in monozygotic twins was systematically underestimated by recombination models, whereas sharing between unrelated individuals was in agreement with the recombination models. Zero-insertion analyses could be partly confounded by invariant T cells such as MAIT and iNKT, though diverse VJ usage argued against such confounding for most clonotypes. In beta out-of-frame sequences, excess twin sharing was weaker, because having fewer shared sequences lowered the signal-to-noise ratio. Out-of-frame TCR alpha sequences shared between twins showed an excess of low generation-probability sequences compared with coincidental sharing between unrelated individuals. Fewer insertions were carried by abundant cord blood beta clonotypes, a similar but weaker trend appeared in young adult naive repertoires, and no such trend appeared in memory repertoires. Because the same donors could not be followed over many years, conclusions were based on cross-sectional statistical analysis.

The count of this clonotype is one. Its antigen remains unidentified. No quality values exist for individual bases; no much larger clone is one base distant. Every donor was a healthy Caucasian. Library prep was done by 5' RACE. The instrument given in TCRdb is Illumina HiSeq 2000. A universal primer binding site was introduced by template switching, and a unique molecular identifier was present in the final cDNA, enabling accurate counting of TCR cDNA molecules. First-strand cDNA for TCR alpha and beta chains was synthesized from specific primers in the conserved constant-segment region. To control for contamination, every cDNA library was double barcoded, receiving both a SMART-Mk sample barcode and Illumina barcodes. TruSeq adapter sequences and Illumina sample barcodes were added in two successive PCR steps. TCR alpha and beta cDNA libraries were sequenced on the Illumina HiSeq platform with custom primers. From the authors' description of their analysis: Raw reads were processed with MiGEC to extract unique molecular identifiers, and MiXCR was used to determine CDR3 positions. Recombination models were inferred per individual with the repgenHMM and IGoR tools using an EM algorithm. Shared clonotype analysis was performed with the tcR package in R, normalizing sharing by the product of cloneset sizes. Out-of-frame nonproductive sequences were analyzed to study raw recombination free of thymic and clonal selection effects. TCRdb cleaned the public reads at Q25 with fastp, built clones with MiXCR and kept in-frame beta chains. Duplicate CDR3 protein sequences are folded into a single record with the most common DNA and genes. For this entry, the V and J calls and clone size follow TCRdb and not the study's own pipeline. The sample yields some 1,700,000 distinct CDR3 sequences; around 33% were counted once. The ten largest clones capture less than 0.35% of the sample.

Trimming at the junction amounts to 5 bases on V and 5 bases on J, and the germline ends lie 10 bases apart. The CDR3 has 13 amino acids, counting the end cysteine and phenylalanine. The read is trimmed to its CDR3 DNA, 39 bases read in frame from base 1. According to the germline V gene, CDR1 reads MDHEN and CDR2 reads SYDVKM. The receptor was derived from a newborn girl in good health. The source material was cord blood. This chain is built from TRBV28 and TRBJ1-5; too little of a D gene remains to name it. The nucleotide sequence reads TGTGCCAGCAGTGCACGAGCCCATCAGCCCCAGCATTTT. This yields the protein CASSARAHQPQHF.